A selection of T cell receptor beta chains follows, all from one sample in a study of spatial heterogeneity in lung cancer. TCRdb reprocessed the 5' RACE reads with MiXCR, giving one entry per CDR3 protein. The data contain tens of thousands of distinct CDR3 sequences, over 9.5% of them singletons. The sample consisted of PBMCs, taken at follow-up. The receptors derive from a female donor with early-stage non-small cell lung cancer. The CDR3 runs from the conserved cysteine through the conserved F or W. The order of the fields is CDR3 protein, V gene, J gene.

cdr3_aa: CSASGGASGTDTQYF
v_call: TRBV20-1
j_call: TRBJ2-3

cdr3_aa: CSASDLSGASYEQYF
v_call: TRBV20-1
j_call: TRBJ2-7

cdr3_aa: CASEKSSGGRTDTQYF
v_call: TRBV28
j_call: TRBJ2-3

cdr3_aa: CASSLGPYNSPLHF
v_call: TRBV6-5
j_call: TRBJ1-6

cdr3_aa: CASSILGLAGGQNTGELFF
v_call: TRBV7-8
j_call: TRBJ2-2

cdr3_aa: CASWQGAEAFF
v_call: TRBV5-5
j_call: TRBJ1-1

cdr3_aa: CASSQEGRSGGKDTQYF
v_call: TRBV4-2
j_call: TRBJ2-3

cdr3_aa: CATSDSTDTQYF
v_call: TRBV24-1
j_call: TRBJ2-3

cdr3_aa: CASSTGLFNGKLFF
v_call: TRBV7-2
j_call: TRBJ1-4

cdr3_aa: CASSKLAGGLETQYF
v_call: TRBV5-1
j_call: TRBJ2-5

cdr3_aa: CASSLEVPERSYEQYF
v_call: TRBV5-1
j_call: TRBJ2-7

cdr3_aa: CASSYTPGQGRPLHF
v_call: TRBV5-6
j_call: TRBJ1-6

cdr3_aa: CASSLGGGQKTQYF
v_call: TRBV5-4
j_call: TRBJ2-5

cdr3_aa: CASSISSSYNEQFF
v_call: TRBV19
j_call: TRBJ2-1

cdr3_aa: CSGSEPGPTEAFF
v_call: TRBV29-1
j_call: TRBJ1-1

cdr3_aa: CAVLGDSTDTQYF
v_call: TRBV27
j_call: TRBJ2-3

cdr3_aa: CASSFRDRTTDTQYF
v_call: TRBV7-8
j_call: TRBJ2-3

cdr3_aa: CASSEGTGLYEQYF
v_call: TRBV2
j_call: TRBJ2-7

cdr3_aa: CASSARKGNTEAFF
v_call: TRBV2
j_call: TRBJ1-1

cdr3_aa: CASSPPTAPSTDTQYF
v_call: TRBV5-1
j_call: TRBJ2-3

cdr3_aa: CSARRGETQYF
v_call: TRBV20-1
j_call: TRBJ2-5

cdr3_aa: CASSITGIGGGAWEF
v_call: TRBV6-5
j_call: TRBJ1-1

cdr3_aa: CASSPEGIQAQYF
v_call: TRBV3-1
j_call: TRBJ2-5

cdr3_aa: CASSSGPGVSDTQYF
v_call: TRBV5-4
j_call: TRBJ2-3

cdr3_aa: CASSVSGQGYTGELFF
v_call: TRBV9
j_call: TRBJ2-2

cdr3_aa: CASNPFRQGPGYEQYF
v_call: TRBV7-8
j_call: TRBJ2-7

cdr3_aa: CASSLLPSSYEQYF
v_call: TRBV28
j_call: TRBJ2-7